The table lists the clone carrying this T cell receptor (beta chain) with a few counts. TCRdb re-called the 5' RACE reads with MiXCR, one entry per CDR3 protein. The sample lists approximately 40,000 distinct CDR3 sequences, around 30% occurring once. Germline V CDR1 and CDR2: MNHNS, SASEGT. V lost 3 bases to trimming and J lost 0 bases, with 22 bases between them. CDR3 length equals 19 residues. This TCR derives from a female donor with breast cancer. J is TRBJ2-3 and V is TRBV6-1, with D perhaps matching TRBD1 (6 bases). The sample was tumor-infiltrating memory CD4+ T cells sorted from the breast tumor. Subset given: memory CD4+ T cells, CD4+CD45RO+CD25-. The CDR3 bases are TGTGCCAGCAGTGACGGCGCCGTAGGGGGTAGGGCTAGCACAGATACGCAGTATTTT. It yields the protein CASSDGAVGGRASTDTQYF.